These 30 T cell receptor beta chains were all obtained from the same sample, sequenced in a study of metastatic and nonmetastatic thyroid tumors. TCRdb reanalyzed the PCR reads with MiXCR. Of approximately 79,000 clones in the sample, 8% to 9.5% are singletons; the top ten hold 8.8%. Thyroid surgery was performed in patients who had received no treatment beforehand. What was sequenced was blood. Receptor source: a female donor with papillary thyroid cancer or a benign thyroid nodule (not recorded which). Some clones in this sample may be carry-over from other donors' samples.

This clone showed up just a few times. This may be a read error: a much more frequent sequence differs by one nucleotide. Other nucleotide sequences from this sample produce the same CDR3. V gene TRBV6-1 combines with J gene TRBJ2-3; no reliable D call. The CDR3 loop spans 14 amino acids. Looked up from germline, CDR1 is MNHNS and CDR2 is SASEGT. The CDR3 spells CASSSTVGRSTQYF. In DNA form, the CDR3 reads TGCGCCAGCAGTTCCACCGTGGGTCGCTCCACGCAGTATTTT.

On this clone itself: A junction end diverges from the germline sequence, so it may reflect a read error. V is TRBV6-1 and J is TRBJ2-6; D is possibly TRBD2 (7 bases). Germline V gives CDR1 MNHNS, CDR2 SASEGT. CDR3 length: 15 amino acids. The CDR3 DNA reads TGTGCCAGCAGTGTCGCGGGGGCCGGGGCCAACGTCCTTACTTTC. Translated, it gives CASSVAGAGANVLTF.

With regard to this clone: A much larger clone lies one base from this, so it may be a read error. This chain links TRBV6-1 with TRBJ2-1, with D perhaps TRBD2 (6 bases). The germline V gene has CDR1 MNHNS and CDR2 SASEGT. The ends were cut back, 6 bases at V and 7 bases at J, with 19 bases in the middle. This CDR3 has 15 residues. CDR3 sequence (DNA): TGTGCCAGCAGCAACCTCGCGGGGTGGCCTAATGAGCAGTTCTTC. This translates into CASSNLAGWPNEQFF.

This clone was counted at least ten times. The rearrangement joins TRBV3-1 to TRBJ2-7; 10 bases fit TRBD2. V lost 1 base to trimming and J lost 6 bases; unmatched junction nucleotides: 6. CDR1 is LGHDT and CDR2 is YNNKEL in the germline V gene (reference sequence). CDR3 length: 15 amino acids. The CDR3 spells CASSQGLAGVSEQYF. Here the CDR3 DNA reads TGTGCCAGCAGCCAAGGGCTAGCGGGGGTCTCCGAGCAGTACTTC.

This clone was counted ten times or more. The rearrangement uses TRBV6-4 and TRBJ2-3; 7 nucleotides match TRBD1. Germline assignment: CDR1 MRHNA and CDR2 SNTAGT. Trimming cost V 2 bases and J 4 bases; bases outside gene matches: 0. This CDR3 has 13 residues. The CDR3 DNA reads TGTGCCAGCAGTGACACAGGGGCAGATACGCAGTATTTT. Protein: CASSDTGADTQYF.

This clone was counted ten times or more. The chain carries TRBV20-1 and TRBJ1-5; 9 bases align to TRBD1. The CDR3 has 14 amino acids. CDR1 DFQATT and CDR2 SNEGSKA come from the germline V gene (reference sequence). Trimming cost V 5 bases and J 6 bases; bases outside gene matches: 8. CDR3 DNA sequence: TGCAGTGCTGCCACAGGGGGCGCGGGTCAGCCCCAGCATTTT. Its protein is CSAATGGAGQPQHF.

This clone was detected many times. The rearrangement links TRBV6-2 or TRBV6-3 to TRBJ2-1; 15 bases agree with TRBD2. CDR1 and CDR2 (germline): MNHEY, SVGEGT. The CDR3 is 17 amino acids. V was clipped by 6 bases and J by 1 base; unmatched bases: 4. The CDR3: CASRPGTSGGSYNEQFF. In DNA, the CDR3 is TGTGCCAGCAGACCCGGGACTAGCGGGGGGTCCTACAATGAGCAGTTCTTC.

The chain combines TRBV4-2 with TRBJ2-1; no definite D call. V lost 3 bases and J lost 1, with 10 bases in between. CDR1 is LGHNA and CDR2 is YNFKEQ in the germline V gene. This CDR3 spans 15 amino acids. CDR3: CASSHEFGSYNEQFF. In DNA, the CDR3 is TGTGCCAGCAGCCACGAGTTCGGGTCCTACAATGAGCAGTTCTTC.

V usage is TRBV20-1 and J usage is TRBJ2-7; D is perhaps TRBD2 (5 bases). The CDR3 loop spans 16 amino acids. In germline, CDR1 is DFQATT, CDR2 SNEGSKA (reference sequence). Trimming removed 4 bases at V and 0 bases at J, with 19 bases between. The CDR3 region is CSAIDPLRVDSYEQYF. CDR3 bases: TGCAGTGCTATAGACCCCCTGCGGGTGGACTCCTACGAGCAGTACTTC.

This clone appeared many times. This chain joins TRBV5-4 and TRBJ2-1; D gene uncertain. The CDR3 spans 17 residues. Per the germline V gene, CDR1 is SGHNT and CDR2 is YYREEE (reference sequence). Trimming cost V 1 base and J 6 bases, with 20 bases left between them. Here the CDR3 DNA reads TGTGCCAGCAGCTTGAACGGAGCCGGCCTCTTGGGCAATGAGCAGTTCTTC. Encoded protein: CASSLNGAGLLGNEQFF.

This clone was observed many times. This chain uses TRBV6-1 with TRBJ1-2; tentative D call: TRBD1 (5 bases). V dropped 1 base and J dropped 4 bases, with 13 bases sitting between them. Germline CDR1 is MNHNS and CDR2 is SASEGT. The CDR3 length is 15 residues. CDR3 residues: CASSEGTRPLYGYTF. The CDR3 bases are TGTGCCAGCAGTGAAGGGACAAGGCCACTCTATGGCTACACCTTC.

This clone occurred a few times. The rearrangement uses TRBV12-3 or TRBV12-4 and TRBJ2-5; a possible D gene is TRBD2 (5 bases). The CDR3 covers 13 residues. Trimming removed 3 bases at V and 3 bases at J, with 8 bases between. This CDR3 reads CASSFFGEETQYF. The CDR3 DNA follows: TGTGCCAGCAGTTTCTTCGGGGAAGAGACCCAGTACTTC.

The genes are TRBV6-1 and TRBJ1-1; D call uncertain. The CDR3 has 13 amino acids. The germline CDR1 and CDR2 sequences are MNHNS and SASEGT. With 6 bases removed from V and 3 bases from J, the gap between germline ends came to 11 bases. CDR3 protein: CASSRSGHTEAFF. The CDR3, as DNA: TGTGCCAGCAGCCGGAGTGGGCACACTGAAGCTTTCTTT.

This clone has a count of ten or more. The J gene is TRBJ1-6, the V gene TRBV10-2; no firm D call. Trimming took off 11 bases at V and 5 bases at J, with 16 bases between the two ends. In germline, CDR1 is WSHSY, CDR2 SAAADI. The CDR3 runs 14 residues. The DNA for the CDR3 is TGCGCCTGTAAAGCCGGGCCCAATAATTCACCCCTCCACTTT. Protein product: CACKAGPNNSPLHF.

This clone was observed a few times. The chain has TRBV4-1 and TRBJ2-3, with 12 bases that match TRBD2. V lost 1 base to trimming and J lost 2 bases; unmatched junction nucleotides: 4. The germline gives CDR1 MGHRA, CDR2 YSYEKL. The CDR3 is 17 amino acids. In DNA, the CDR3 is TGCGCCAGCAGCCAAGGGAGGACTAGCGGGGACACAGATACGCAGTATTTT. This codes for CASSQGRTSGDTDTQYF.

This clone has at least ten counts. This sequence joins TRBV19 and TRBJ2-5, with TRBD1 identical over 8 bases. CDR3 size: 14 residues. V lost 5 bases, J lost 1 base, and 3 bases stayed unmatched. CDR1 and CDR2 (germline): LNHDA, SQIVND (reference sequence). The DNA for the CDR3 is TGTGCCAGTAGTTCACAGGGGGGCCAAGAGACCCAGTACTTC. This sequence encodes CASSSQGGQETQYF.

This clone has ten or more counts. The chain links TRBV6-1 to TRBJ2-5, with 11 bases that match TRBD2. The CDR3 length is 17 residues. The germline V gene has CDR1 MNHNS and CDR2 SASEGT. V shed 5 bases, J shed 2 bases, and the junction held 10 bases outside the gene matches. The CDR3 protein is CASSPTQASGGQETQYF. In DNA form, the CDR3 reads TGTGCCAGCAGTCCAACCCAGGCTAGCGGGGGGCAAGAGACCCAGTACTTC.

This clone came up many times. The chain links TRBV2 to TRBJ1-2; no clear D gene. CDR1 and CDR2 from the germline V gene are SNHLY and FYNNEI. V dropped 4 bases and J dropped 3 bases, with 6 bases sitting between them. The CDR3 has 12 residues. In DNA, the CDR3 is TGTGCCAGCAGTGTGGTGGACTATGGCTACACCTTC. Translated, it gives CASSVVDYGYTF.

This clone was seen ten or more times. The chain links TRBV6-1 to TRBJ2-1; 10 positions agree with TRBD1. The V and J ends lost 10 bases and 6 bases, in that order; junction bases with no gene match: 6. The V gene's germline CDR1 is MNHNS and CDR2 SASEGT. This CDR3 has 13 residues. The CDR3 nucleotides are TGTGCCACCCGGGACAGGGGCGGCAATGAGCAGTTCTTC. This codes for CATRDRGGNEQFF.

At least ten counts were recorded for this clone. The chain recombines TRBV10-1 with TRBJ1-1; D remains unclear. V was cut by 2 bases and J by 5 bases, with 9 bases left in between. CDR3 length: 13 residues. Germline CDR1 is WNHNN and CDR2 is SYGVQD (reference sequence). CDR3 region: CASSEPSGTEAFF. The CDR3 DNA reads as TGCGCCAGCAGTGAGCCCTCGGGGACTGAAGCTTTCTTT.

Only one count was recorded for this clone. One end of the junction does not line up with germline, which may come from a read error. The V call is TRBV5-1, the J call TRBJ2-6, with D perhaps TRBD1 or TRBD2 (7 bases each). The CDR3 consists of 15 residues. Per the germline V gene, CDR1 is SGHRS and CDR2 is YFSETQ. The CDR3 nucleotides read TGCGCCCGCAGCCAGGGGGGGTATGGGGCCAACGTCCTGACTTTC. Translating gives CARSQGGYGANVLTF.

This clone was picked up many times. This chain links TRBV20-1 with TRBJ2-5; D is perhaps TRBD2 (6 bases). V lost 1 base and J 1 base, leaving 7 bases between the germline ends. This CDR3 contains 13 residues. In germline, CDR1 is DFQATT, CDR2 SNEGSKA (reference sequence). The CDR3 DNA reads TGCAGTGCTAGAGGGGACTTCCAAGAGACCCAGTACTTC. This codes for CSARGDFQETQYF.

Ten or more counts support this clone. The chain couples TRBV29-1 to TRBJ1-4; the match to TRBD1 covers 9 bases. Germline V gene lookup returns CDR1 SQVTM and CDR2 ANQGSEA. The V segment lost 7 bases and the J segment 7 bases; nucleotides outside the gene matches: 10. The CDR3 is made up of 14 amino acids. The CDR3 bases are TGCAGCGCAATCCGGGACAGGGATCCTGAAAAACTGTTTTTT. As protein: CSAIRDRDPEKLFF.

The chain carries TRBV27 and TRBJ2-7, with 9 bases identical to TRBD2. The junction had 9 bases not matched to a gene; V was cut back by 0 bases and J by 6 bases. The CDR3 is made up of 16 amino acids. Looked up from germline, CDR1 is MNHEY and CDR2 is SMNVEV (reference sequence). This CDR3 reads CASSLSFRRGGCEQYF. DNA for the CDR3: TGTGCCAGCAGTTTATCTTTCAGGCGGGGGGGCTGCGAGCAGTACTTC.

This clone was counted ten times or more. The CDR3 DNA sequence: TGTGCCATCAGTGAACAGGGGTATAATTCACCCCTCCACTTT. Encoded protein: CAISEQGYNSPLHF. The rearrangement links TRBV10-3 to TRBJ1-6, with 7 bases identical to TRBD1. This CDR3 has 14 residues. The germline CDR1 and CDR2 sequences are ENHRY and SYGVKD. The V segment lost 3 bases and the J segment 4 bases; nucleotides outside the gene matches: 0.

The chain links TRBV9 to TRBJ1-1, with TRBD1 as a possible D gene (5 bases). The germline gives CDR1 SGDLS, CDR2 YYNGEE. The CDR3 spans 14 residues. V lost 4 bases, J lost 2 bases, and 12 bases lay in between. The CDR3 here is CASSLGADNTEAFF. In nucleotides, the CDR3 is TGTGCCAGCAGCCTAGGGGCCGATAACACTGAAGCTTTCTTT.

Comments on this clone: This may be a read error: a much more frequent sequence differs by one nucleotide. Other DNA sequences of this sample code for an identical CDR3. The CDR3 bases are TGTGCCAGCAGCAGAATGGCGGGCGGGGGGCAAGAGACCCAGTACTTC. Translation: CASSRMAGGGQETQYF. The rearrangement uses TRBV7-2 and TRBJ2-5; TRBD2 agrees at 8 bases. Germline CDR1 is SGHTA and CDR2 is FQGNSA. Unmatched junction bases numbered 10, after V lost 5 bases and J lost 2 bases. The CDR3 has 16 residues. The variable domain in full, completed from reference TRBV7-2 and TRBJ2-5, reads GAGVSQSPSNKVTEKGKDVELRCDPISGHTALYWYRQSLGQGLEFLIYFQGNSAPDKSGLPSDRFSAERTGGSVSTLTIQRTQQEDSAVYLCASSRMAGGGQETQYFGPGTRLLVL.

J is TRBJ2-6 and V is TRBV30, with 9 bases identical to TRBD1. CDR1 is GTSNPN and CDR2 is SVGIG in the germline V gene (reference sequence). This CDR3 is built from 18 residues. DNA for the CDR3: TGTGCAACTACCACAGGGGGCGCAGGCCTCTCTGGGGCCAACGTCCTGACTTTC. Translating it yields CATTTGGAGLSGANVLTF.

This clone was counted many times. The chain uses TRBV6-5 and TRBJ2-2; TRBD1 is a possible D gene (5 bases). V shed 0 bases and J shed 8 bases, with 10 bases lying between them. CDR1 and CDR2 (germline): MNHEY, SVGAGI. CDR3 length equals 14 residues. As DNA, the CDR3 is TGTGCCAGCAGTTACTCGCCAGGGAAGGGGGAGCTGTTTTTT. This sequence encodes CASSYSPGKGELFF.

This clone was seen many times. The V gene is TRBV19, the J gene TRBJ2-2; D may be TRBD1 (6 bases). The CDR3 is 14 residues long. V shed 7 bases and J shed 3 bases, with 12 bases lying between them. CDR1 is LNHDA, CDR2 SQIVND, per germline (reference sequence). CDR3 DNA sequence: TGTGCCAGTACCAGGGACATTTACACCGGGGAGCTGTTTTTT. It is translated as CASTRDIYTGELFF.